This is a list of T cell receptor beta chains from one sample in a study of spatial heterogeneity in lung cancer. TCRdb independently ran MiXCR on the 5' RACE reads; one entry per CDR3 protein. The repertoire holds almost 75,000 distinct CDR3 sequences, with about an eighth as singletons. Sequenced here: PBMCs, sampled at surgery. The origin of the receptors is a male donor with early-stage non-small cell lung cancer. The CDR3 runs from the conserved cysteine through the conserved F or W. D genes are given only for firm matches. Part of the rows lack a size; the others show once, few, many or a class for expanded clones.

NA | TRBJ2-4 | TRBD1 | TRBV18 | CASSLLPGQGADIQYF | TGTGCCAGCTCACTTCTCCCGGGACAGGGGGCTGACATTCAGTACTTC
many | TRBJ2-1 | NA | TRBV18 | CASSQTGTPNLYNEQFF | TGTGCCAGCTCACAGACCGGGACACCAAACCTCTACAATGAGCAGTTCTTC
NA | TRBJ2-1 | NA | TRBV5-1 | CASSLAGGHLTFNEQFF | TGCGCCAGCAGCTTGGCCGGAGGGCACTTAACCTTTAATGAGCAGTTCTTC
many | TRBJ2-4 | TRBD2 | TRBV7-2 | CASSYGPSGRARNIQYF | TGTGCCAGCAGCTACGGCCCTAGCGGGAGGGCCAGGAACATTCAGTACTTC
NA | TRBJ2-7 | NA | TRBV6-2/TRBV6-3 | CASSPRQPYEQYF | TGTGCCAGCAGTCCCCGACAGCCCTACGAGCAGTACTTC
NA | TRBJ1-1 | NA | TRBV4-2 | CASSQGNGGWNTEAFF | TGTGCCAGCAGCCAAGGGAACGGGGGCTGGAACACTGAAGCTTTCTTT
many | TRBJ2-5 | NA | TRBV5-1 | CASSSPPGGGETQYF | TGCGCCAGCAGCTCCCCGCCCGGAGGCGGGGAGACCCAGTACTTC
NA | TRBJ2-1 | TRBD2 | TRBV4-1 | CASSQDMLAGDYNEQFF | TGCGCCAGCAGCCAAGATATGCTAGCGGGAGACTACAATGAGCAGTTCTTC
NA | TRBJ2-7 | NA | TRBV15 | CATSSRTAREQYF | TGTGCCACCAGCAGCCGGACTGCTCGCGAGCAGTACTTC
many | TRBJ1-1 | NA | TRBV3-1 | CASSQEVSFYTEAFF | TGTGCCAGCAGCCAAGAAGTCAGTTTCTACACTGAAGCTTTCTTT
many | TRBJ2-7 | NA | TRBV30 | CAWSPWGGLEQYF | TGTGCCTGGAGTCCCTGGGGGGGGCTCGAGCAGTACTTC
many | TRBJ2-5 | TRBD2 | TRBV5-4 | CASSQMATSGQETQYF | TGTGCCAGCAGTCAGATGGCGACTAGCGGCCAAGAGACCCAGTACTTC
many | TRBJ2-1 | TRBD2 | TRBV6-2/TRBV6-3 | CASSYGGTTKEQFF | TGTGCCAGCAGTTACGGCGGGACTACAAAGGAGCAGTTCTTC
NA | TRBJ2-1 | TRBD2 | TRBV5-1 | CTSSLGSGSHNEQFF | TGCACCAGCAGCTTGGGAAGCGGGAGCCACAATGAGCAGTTCTTC